This TCR beta chain was documented in a study of T cells in Graves' hyperthyroidism and ophthalmopathy. This clonotype occurred many times. The antigen remains unidentified. Study-wide results and caveats: Blood held most thyroid clonotypes expanded above 0.001 frequency. Onset of ophthalmopathy came a median approximately 6.8 months after the model predicted it.

RNA transcripts served as the template for amplifying TCR beta CDR3 regions. First-round RT-PCR of the TCR CDR3 relied on the HTBI primer set. TCRdb used MiXCR to reprocess the multiplex PCR reads, holding one entry per CDR3 protein. The sample records 500,000 to 750,000 distinct CDR3 sequences, around 45% being singletons. CDR1 and CDR2 (germline): SGHNT, YYREEE (reference sequence). CDR3 length: 14 amino acids. The V end was cut by 7 bases, the J end by 7 bases, with 15 bases between. The diagnostic basis comprised clinical symptoms, serum thyroxine and TRAb, thyroid ultrasound and orbital computed tomography.

The specimen was peripheral blood or thyroid tissue (not recorded which). The source is a woman younger than 30 with Graves' hyperthyroidism. This chain uses TRBV5-4 with TRBJ1-6; tentative D call: TRBD1 (6 bases). The CDR3 DNA is TGTGCCAGCTCCCGGGGGGGGCAAAATTCACCCCTCCACTTT. It codes for CASSRGGQNSPLHF.